What follows are 3 T cell receptor beta chains derived from one specimen sequenced in a study of blood T cell repertoires in COVID-19. Repertoires were generated with immunoSEQ multiplex PCR, while TCRdb's copy carries only in-frame clones and drops some. The sample lists around 150,000 clones, 81% occurring once. Sequenced: peripheral blood. These TCRs come from a man aged 60 to 69 with active or convalescent COVID-19.

The chain joins TRBV5-1 to TRBJ2-5; D is perhaps TRBD2 (6 bases). The germline V gene has CDR1 SGHRS and CDR2 YFSETQ. The CDR3 spans 15 residues. Trimming cost V 4 bases and J 5 bases, with 18 bases left between them. As DNA, the CDR3 is TGCGCCAGCAGCCCGGGCGGACTAAGTAGGGAGACCCAGTACTTC. Its protein product is CASSPGGLSRETQYF.

This chain connects TRBV5-4 to TRBJ1-2; maybe TRBD1 (5 bases). There are 13 residues in the CDR3. The V end was cut by 4 bases, the J end by 2 bases, with 9 bases between. CDR1 and CDR2 (germline): SGHNT, YYREEE (reference sequence). The DNA for the CDR3 is TGTGCCAGCAGCCCGGGACTAAACTATGGCTACACCTTC. It translates to CASSPGLNYGYTF. The entire variable domain, with the rest obtained from reference TRBV5-4 and TRBJ1-2, is as follows: ETGVTQSPTHLIKTRGQQVTLRCSSQSGHNTVSWYQQALGQGPQFIFQYYREEENGRGNFPPRFSGLQFPNYSSELNVNALELDDSALYLCASSPGLNYGYTFGSGTRLTVV.

The table lists this clone with a few counts. The chain is built from TRBV12-3 or TRBV12-4 and TRBJ1-5; TRBD1 matches 7 bases. The junction had 8 bases not matched to a gene; V was cut back by 8 bases and J by 7 bases. This CDR3 spans 13 amino acids. The CDR3 is CASQDRFEQPQHF. Written as DNA, the CDR3 is TGTGCCAGCCAGGACAGGTTCGAGCAGCCCCAGCATTTT.